This T cell receptor (beta chain) was sequenced for a study of cytomegalovirus exposure and HLA in healthy donors. The ends were cut back, 5 bases at V and 9 bases at J, with 14 bases in the middle. The germline V gene has CDR1 SGHVS and CDR2 FNYEAQ. The CDR3 totals 14 residues. Notes on the study in general: Another analysis was done later, and it associated 17,000 or so TCR beta sequences with HLA alleles at 0.05 false discovery rate. For most TCR beta V segments, an earlier analysis put the productive rate at about 87% or about 30% of the time.

Primers for the PCR totalled 60 Vbeta and 13 Jbeta. Methods used by the authors: Some 11 million of the 80 million or so unique TCR beta chains counted in a later analysis were shared. The assay was immunoSEQ multiplex PCR, and TCRdb's table has in-frame clones only and misses some. V and J calls and clone size are given by that table; D and trimming were obtained from the DNA. The data hold about 160,000 clones, with roughly 85% observed a single time. Concerning this clone: Antigen: not known.

The specimen was PBMCs. This clonotype originated in a woman aged 50 to 60 in good health and CMV-seropositive. The genes are TRBV7-6 and TRBJ1-6; tentatively, D is TRBD1 (6 bases). CDR3 in amino acids: CASSPTGFSSPLHF. CDR3 nucleotides: TGTGCCAGCAGCCCCACAGGGTTTAGTTCACCCCTCCACTTT.